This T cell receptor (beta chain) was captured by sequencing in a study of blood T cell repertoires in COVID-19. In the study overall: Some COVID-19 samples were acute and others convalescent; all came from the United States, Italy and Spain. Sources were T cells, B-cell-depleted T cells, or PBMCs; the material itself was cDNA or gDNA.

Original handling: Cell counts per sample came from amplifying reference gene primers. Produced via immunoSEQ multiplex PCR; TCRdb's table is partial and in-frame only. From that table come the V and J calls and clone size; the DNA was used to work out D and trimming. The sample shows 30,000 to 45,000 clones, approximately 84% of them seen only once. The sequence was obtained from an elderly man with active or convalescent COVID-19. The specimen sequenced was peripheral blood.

The CDR3 reads CASSREWGNTEAFF. The CDR3 DNA sequence: TGTGCCAGCAGTCGGGAATGGGGGAACACTGAAGCTTTCTTT. The chain has TRBV27 and TRBJ1-1; D gene unclear. The V end was cut by 5 bases, the J end by 1 base, with 11 bases between. Germline CDR1 and CDR2: MNHEY and SMNVEV (reference sequence). The CDR3 has 14 residues.